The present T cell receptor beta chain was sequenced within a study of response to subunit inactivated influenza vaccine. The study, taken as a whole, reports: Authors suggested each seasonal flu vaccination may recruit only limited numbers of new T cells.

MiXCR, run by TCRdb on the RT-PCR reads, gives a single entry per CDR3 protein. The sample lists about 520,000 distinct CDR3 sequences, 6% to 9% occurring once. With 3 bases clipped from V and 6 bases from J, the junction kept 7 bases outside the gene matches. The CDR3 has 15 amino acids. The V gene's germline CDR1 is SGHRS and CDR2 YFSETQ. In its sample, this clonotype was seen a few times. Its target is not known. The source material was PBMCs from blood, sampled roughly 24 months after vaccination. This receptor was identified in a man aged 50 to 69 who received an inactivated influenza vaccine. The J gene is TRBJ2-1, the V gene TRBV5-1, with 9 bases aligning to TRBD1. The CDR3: CASSWSGTGTNEQFF. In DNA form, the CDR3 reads TGCGCCAGCAGCTGGTCCGGGACAGGGACCAATGAGCAGTTCTTC.